The clone carrying this T cell receptor (beta chain) turned up a few times. This specimen comes from a study of cytomegalovirus exposure and HLA in healthy donors. PCR involved 60 Vbeta and 13 Jbeta primers. Some clones are missing from TCRdb's copy, which holds only in-frame ones; the method was immunoSEQ multiplex PCR. The table records roughly 100,000 clones, roughly two thirds of them present only once. The germline gives CDR1 SEHNR, CDR2 FQNEAQ (reference sequence). The trim removed 2 bases at V and 6 bases at J, leaving 15 bases unmatched. This CDR3 is built from 18 residues. The sequence came from a woman aged 45-65 years in good health and CMV-seropositive. Sequenced: PBMCs. This chain connects TRBV7-9 to TRBJ2-1, with 8 positions matching TRBD2. CDR3: CASSLITWSGGPGNEQFF. DNA for the CDR3: TGTGCCAGCAGCTTAATTACGTGGTCGGGGGGGCCTGGCAATGAGCAGTTCTTC. Full variable domain (missing parts from reference TRBV7-9 and TRBJ2-1): DTGVSQNPRHKITKRGQNVTFRCDPISEHNRLYWYRQTLGQGPEFLTYFQNEAQLEKSRLLSDRFSAERPKGSFSTLEIQRTEQGDSAMYLCASSLITWSGGPGNEQFFGPGTRLTVL.